This TCR beta chain is drawn from a study of T cells in Graves' hyperthyroidism and ophthalmopathy. Study-level information: The initial diagnosis was the point when peripheral blood was collected, ahead of any treatment.

V lost 2 bases to trimming and J lost 7 bases; unmatched junction nucleotides: 5. This CDR3 is 14 amino acids long. CDR1 and CDR2 (germline): SGHRS, YFSETQ. Study-level findings and limits: Model output signaled ophthalmopathy a median 6.5 months ahead of onset.

In the case of this clonotype: Its antigen is as yet unknown.

Patients having uncontrolled infection, another autoimmune disease, pregnancy or lactation were not included. Out of roughly 10 ml of fresh peripheral blood came the PBMCs. RNA transcripts gave rise to amplified TCR beta CDR3 regions. Researchers ran a first-round RT-PCR on the TCR CDR3 using the HTBI primer set. TCRdb analysed the multiplex PCR reads with MiXCR anew, one entry per CDR3 protein. Among over 350,000 distinct CDR3 sequences, about 15% were seen once, and the ten largest hold 13%. This chain links TRBV5-1 with TRBJ2-2; TRBD1 matches 7 bases. The receptor was derived from a man aged 18-30 years with Graves' ophthalmopathy. Sequencing used blood. CDR3 sequence reads: CASSLNRGSGELFF. The CDR3 nucleotides are TGCGCCAGCAGCTTAAACAGGGGTAGCGGGGAGCTGTTTTTT.